This TCR beta chain was documented in a study of human T cells and chemical hapten exposure. The CDR3 covers 14 residues. Germline V gene data show CDR1 as SGHTA and CDR2 as FQGNSA. Trimming pared 4 bases from V and 3 bases from J, leaving 10 bases between. Time point described: pre-sensitization, week 0. Regarding treatment: therapeutic diphenylcyclopropenone sensitization with weekly scalp DPC. This clonotype showed up just a few times. Its antigen is not known. A single record per CDR3 protein comes from TCRdb applying MiXCR to the RACE reads. Seen here are approximately 260,000 distinct CDR3 sequences, over 8% observed once, and the top ten hold less than 3%. Study-wide results and caveats: It should be noted that donors had alopecia, so their immune response may differ from healthy people's.

The source is a woman aged 40 to 49 with alopecia areata. Some clones in this sample may be carry-over from other donors' samples. The material was whole blood, obtained in connection with sensitization to the hapten diphenylcyclopropenone (DPC). The chain carries TRBV7-2 and TRBJ2-1; D is unresolved. CDR3 DNA: TGTGCCAGCAGCTCCGACCCTCTCTACAATGAGCAGTTCTTC. Amino acids: CASSSDPLYNEQFF.